This T cell receptor beta chain was observed in a study of shared clonotypes between healthy human individuals. Profiling relied on immunoSEQ multiplex PCR, and the TCRdb table lists in-frame clones only, not all of them. The sample has a few million clones; less than 95% are singletons. The clonotype comes from a man in his late teens or twenties in good health. Some clones in this sample may be carry-over from other donors' samples. The sample consisted of naive CD4+ T cells from PBMCs. The subset was: CD45RA+ positively selected.

CDR3 in amino acids: CASSLLAGARQPQHF. For the CDR3, the DNA is TGTGCCAGCAGCCTCTTAGCAGGGGCAAGACAGCCCCAGCATTTT. This sequence joins TRBV27 and TRBJ1-5, with D perhaps matching TRBD1 (6 bases). Germline V gene lookup returns CDR1 MNHEY and CDR2 SMNVEV (reference sequence). V was cut by 6 bases and J by 7 bases, with 19 bases left in between. There are 15 residues in the CDR3.